The sequence of this T cell receptor beta chain was determined in a study of CD8+ T cells in alopecia areata. TCR sequencing used cDNA made by reverse transcription of extracted RNA. Assay: immunoSEQ multiplex PCR; the TCRdb copy retains only in-frame clones and omits some. Here the sample spans 90,000 to 120,000 clones, roughly 55% being singletons. There are 13 residues in the CDR3. CDR1 and CDR2 (germline): GTSNPN, SVGIG (reference sequence). V shed 5 bases and J 4 bases; nucleotides not matched to a gene: 4. Both peripheral blood and punch biopsies of lesional scalp skin were obtained from patients who had alopecia areata. This clone has just a few counts.

Sequencing input: NKG2D-low CD8+ T cells sorted from blood. The chain joins TRBV30 to TRBJ2-1; 8 nucleotides align to TRBD1. This TCR was sampled from a human donor with alopecia areata. The CDR3 DNA reads as TGTGCCTGGTCAGGGGGCGCTTACAATGAGCAGTTCTTC. Translation gives CAWSGGAYNEQFF.